This T cell receptor beta chain was recovered during a study of T cells in Graves' hyperthyroidism and ophthalmopathy. V shed 4 bases and J shed 8 bases, with 9 bases lying between them. The germline CDR1 and CDR2 sequences are SGHTA and FQGNSA. CDR3 length equals 12 residues. There are many counts of this clonotype. TCR beta CDR3 regions were amplified from RNA. First-round RT-PCR with HTBI primers amplified the TCR CDR3 region. From the multiplex PCR reads, TCRdb called clonotypes with MiXCR, one entry per CDR3 protein. The sample has roughly 500,000 distinct CDR3 sequences; more than 15% are singletons.

This chain connects TRBV7-2 to TRBJ2-1; D is unresolved. The sample consisted of blood. The TCR comes from a woman aged 25-40 years with Graves' ophthalmopathy. CDR3 loop: CASSSSGYEQFF. The DNA for the CDR3 is TGTGCCAGCAGCTCAAGTGGTTATGAGCAGTTCTTC. The full variable domain, in which reference TRBV7-2 and TRBJ2-1 provide the parts outside the CDR3, is GAGVSQSPSNKVTEKGKDVELRCDPISGHTALYWYRQSLGQGLEFLIYFQGNSAPDKSGLPSDRFSAERTGGSVSTLTIQRTQQEDSAVYLCASSSSGYEQFFGPGTRLTVL.